Listed here are 4 T cell receptor beta chains from one sample, sequenced in a study of vaccination and CD4 T cells after COVID-19. From the PCR reads, TCRdb called clonotypes with MiXCR, one entry per CDR3 protein. The top ten hold approximately 1% of the sample, which has 15,000 to 20,000 distinct CDR3 sequences, around two thirds seen once. This specimen consisted of CD4+ T cells from blood, obtained before SARS-CoV-2 vaccination. These receptors were taken from a human donor who had recovered from COVID-19.

V and J are TRBV6-1 and TRBJ2-3; 14 bases line up with TRBD2. The CDR3 spans 14 residues. Trimming took 10 bases from V and 3 from J; bases not matched to a gene: 3. In germline, CDR1 is MNHNS, CDR2 SASEGT. CDR3 nucleotides: TGTGCCACCGGACTAGCGGGAGGAACAGATACGCAGTATTTT. Protein: CATGLAGGTDTQYF.

The chain links TRBV5-1 to TRBJ2-7; TRBD2 matches 12 bases. CDR3 size: 16 residues. Germline V gene lookup returns CDR1 SGHRS and CDR2 YFSETQ. Trimming cost V 0 bases and J 3 bases; bases outside gene matches: 4. CDR3 loop: CASSLVWTSGNYEQYF. DNA of the CDR3: TGCGCCAGCAGCTTGGTATGGACTAGCGGGAACTACGAGCAGTACTTC.

The chain employs TRBV21-1 and TRBJ2-1; TRBD2 is taken as the D call from the table, unchecked against the DNA. TRBV21-1 represents a pseudogene. CDR3 length: 18 residues. CDR3 amino acids: CASSKAKASGGSYNEQFF. CDR3 coding DNA: TGTGCCAGCAGCAAAGCGAAGGCTAGCGGTGGCTCCTACAATGAGCAGTTCTTC.

This chain links TRBV10-3 with TRBJ1-5; unclear D gene. V was trimmed by 1 base and J by 5 bases, leaving 6 bases between them. CDR3 size: 13 residues. The germline V gene encodes CDR1 ENHRY and CDR2 SYGVKD. This CDR3 reads CAISEFTDQPQHF. The DNA of the CDR3 is TGTGCCATCAGTGAGTTTACGGATCAGCCCCAGCATTTT.